This T cell receptor beta chain comes out of a study of technical replicates of blood from a handful of donors. Germline V gene lookup returns CDR1 SGHNT and CDR2 YYREEE (reference sequence). The V gene lost 4 bases and the J gene lost 2 bases, with 9 bases spanning the gap. This CDR3 is 13 amino acids long. Libraries were prepared by immunoSEQ multiplex PCR; TCRdb keeps only in-frame clonotypes and omits some of them. The sample yields about 69,000 clones, 75% to 90% seen once. Sequences were obtained from PBMCs. The chain joins TRBV5-4 to TRBJ1-2; unclear D gene. This sequence was found in a human donor in good health. Some clones in this sample may be carry-over from other donors' samples. CDR3 protein: CASSTSSNYGYTF. In DNA, the CDR3 is TGTGCCAGCAGCACGAGCTCCAACTATGGCTACACCTTC.